The present T cell receptor (beta chain) was sequenced within a study of identical twins. Regarding the study as a whole: Out-of-frame alpha sequences that twins shared showed excess low generation probability.

TCRdb redid the calling of the 5' RACE reads with MiXCR, one entry per CDR3 protein. This table has approximately 1.8 million distinct CDR3 sequences, roughly 35% appearing once. All donors comprised healthy Caucasians. Trimming left V 0 bases short and J 1 base short, with 9 bases between. The CDR3 covers 14 residues. Germline V gene sequence: CDR1 DFQATT, CDR2 SNEGSKA (reference sequence). Notes on this clonotype: No antigen is known for it.

This chain uses TRBV20-1 with TRBJ1-2, with unresolved D. Sample: cord blood. The origin of this receptor is a newborn girl in good health. The CDR3 here is CSARDLRFNYGYTF. The CDR3 bases are TGCAGTGCTAGAGATTTGCGGTTTAACTATGGCTACACCTTC.